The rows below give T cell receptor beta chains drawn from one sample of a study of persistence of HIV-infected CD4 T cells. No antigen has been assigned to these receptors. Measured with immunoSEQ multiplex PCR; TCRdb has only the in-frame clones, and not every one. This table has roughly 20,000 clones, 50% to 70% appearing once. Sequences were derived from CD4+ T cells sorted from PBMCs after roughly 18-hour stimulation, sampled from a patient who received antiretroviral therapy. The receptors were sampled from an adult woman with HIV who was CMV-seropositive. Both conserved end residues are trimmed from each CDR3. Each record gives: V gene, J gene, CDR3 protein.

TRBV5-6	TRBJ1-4	ASSPRRMNEKLF
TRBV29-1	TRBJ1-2	SVEDSGQGRYGYT
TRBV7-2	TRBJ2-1	ASSLAGRSEQF
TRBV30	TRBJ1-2	AWGSGAGYGYT
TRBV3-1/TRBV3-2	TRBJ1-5	ASSQELGQSQH
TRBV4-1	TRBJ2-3	ASRGVSTDTQY
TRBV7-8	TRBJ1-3	ASSRGTAGNTIY
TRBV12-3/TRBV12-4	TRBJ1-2	ASSIRDHYGYT
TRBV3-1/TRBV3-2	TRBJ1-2	ASSQGYRVGYT
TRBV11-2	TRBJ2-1	ASSLWSAGVYNEQF
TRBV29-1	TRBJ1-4	SVAVGPPSEKLF
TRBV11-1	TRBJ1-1	ASSPEDRNTEAF
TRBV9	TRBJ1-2	ASSVVGVGYT
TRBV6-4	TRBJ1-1	ASSRNPTGMNTEAF
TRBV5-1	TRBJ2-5	ASSRISQETQY
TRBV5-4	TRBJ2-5	ASSLSGGKETQY
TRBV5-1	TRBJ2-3	ASSPGLSTDTQY
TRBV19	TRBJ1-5	ASSIAGSLDQPQH
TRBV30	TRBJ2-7	AWSVGQGKQY
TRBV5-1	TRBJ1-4	ASRLQGLNEKLF
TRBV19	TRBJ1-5	ASSTRSGTGRNQPQH
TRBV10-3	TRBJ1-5	AISPQEFQPQH
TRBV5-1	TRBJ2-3	ASSLSFGGTGQDTQY
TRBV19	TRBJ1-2	ASSAAGVRGYT
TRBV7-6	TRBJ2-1	ASSLAGGHEQF
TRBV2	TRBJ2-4	ASSRGADGRNIQY
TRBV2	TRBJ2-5	ASSDDRPAETQY
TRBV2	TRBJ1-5	ASSEMMAGNQPQH
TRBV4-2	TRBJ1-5	ASSQEGQGLHSNQPQH
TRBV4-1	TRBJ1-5	ASSQEGGSNQPQH
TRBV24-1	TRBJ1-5	ATSVGQGLNQPQH
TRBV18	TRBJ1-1	ASSPFPDSEAF
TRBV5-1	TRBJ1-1	ASRLLPGDLGEAF
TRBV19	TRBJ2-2	ASSISRANTGELF
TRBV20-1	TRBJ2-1	SASNVDEQF
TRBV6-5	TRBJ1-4	ASSYGQEGEKLF
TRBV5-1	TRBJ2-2	ASSPEGRNTGELF
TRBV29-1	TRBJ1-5	SPRDGSNQPQH
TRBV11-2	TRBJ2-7	ASSFQLAGGPINYEQY
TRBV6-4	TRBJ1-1	ASSDSSLGGEAF
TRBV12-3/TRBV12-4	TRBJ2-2	ASSLETGELF
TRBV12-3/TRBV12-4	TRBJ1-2	ASSLGTGGLGT
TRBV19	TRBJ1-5	ASTLSGPASNQPQH
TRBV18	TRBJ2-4	ASSPPKGGKNIQY
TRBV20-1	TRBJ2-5	SASEAGLGETQY
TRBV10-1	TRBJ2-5	ASGGGGQETQY
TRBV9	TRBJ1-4	ASSVGTGASNEKLF
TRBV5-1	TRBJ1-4	ASRRQPATNEKLF
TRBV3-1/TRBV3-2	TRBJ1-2	ASSQDLAEARGYT
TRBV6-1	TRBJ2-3	ASSEILVDVFTDTQY
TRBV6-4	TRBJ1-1	ASSSNLGTEAF
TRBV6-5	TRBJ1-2	ASSKTANYGYT
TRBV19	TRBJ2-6	ASSIGQASGANVLT